Shown below are 24 T cell receptor beta chains from a single sample sequenced in a study of blood T cell repertoires in COVID-19. The data were produced by immunoSEQ multiplex PCR, yet TCRdb's version contains in-frame clones alone and is incomplete. The profile shows 200,000 to 250,000 clones, nearly 90% of them singletons. Sample: PBMCs or T cells enriched from blood (not recorded which). These receptors all come from a man aged 30 to 39 who had been exposed to COVID-19.

The CDR3 protein is CASSLRWSGGGNEQFF. The CDR3 region has the DNA TGTGCCAGCAGCTTAAGGTGGTCGGGGGGCGGAAATGAGCAGTTCTTC. The chain links TRBV7-6 to TRBJ2-1; D possibly corresponds to TRBD2 (7 bases). The length of the CDR3 is 16 residues. V lost 2 bases and J 7 bases, leaving 18 bases between the germline ends. In germline, CDR1 is SGHVS, CDR2 FNYEAQ.

This chain links TRBV19 with TRBJ2-3; D is possibly TRBD2 (6 bases). V lost 5 bases and J 6 bases, leaving 12 bases between the germline ends. The germline V gene has CDR1 LNHDA and CDR2 SQIVND (reference sequence). This CDR3 has 13 residues. In DNA, the CDR3 is TGTGCCAGTAGTCGGGAGACGGGGGATACGCAGTATTTT. Its translation: CASSRETGDTQYF.

The chain is built from TRBV7-9 and TRBJ1-1, with TRBD1 matching over 10 bases. The germline gives CDR1 SEHNR, CDR2 FQNEAQ (reference sequence). This CDR3 has 13 residues. After removal of 5 bases from V and 11 bases from J, the junction contained 8 bases not matched to a gene. CDR3 DNA sequence: TGTGCCAGCAGCCCTGACAGGGGGCGGCGGGCTTTCTTT. The encoded protein is CASSPDRGRRAFF.

The chain couples TRBV6-5 to TRBJ2-5; D may be TRBD1 (5 bases). The CDR3 runs to 15 residues. V lost 6 bases, J lost 1 base, and 15 bases lay in between. CDR1 MNHEY and CDR2 SVGAGI come from the germline V gene. CDR3 amino acids: CASSPSDITQETQYF. DNA for the CDR3: TGTGCCAGCAGCCCCTCGGACATCACCCAAGAGACCCAGTACTTC.

The rearrangement uses TRBV5-4 and TRBJ1-2, with 8 bases aligning to TRBD1. Germline CDR1 SGHNT, CDR2 YYREEE (reference sequence). V shed 1 base, J shed 6 bases, and the junction held 5 bases outside the gene matches. This CDR3 spans 14 amino acids. CDR3: CASSLFAGGNGYTF. The CDR3 coding sequence is TGTGCCAGCAGCTTGTTTGCAGGGGGCAATGGCTACACCTTC.

The rearrangement links TRBV12-5 to TRBJ1-1; 10 positions agree with TRBD1. Germline CDR1 LGHNT, CDR2 FRNRAP. Trimming cost V 1 base and J 0 bases; bases outside gene matches: 11. This CDR3 contains 19 residues. CDR3 amino acids: CASGLGDRGPPSLNTEAFF. The CDR3 DNA reads TGTGCTAGTGGTTTGGGAGACAGGGGGCCGCCTAGTTTGAACACTGAAGCTTTCTTT.

The CDR3 protein is CASSPLVLAGGQGGNEQFF. The CDR3 DNA follows: TGCGCCAGCAGCCCTCTTGTGTTAGCGGGGGGCCAGGGAGGCAATGAGCAGTTCTTC. The V gene is TRBV5-1, the J gene TRBJ2-1, with 10 bases aligning to TRBD2. Germline values: CDR1 SGHRS, CDR2 YFSETQ. With 4 bases clipped from V and 6 bases from J, the junction kept 19 bases outside the gene matches. The CDR3 loop spans 19 amino acids.

This clone occurred a few times. The rearrangement joins TRBV2 to TRBJ1-1, with D possibly matching TRBD1 (5 bases). This CDR3 contains 15 residues. Per germline, CDR1 SNHLY and CDR2 FYNNEI. Trimming pared 7 bases from V and 1 base from J, leaving 16 bases between. CDR3 amino acids: CASKVEGLENTEAFF. CDR3 nucleotide sequence: TGTGCCAGCAAGGTGGAGGGGTTAGAGAACACTGAAGCTTTCTTT. The variable domain in full, with the rest retrieved from reference TRBV2 and TRBJ1-1, is EPEVTQTPSHQVTQMGQEVILRCVPISNHLYFYWYRQILGQKVEFLVSFYNNEISEKSEIFDDQFSVERPDGSNFTLKIRSTKLEDSAMYFCASKVEGLENTEAFFGQGTRLTVV.

V gene TRBV4-3 combines with J gene TRBJ2-3, with TRBD1 matching 7 bases. CDR3 length equals 17 residues. Germline CDR1 is LGHNA and CDR2 is YSLEER. V trimming: 0 bases; J trimming: 7 bases; junction bases outside the gene matches: 13. The CDR3 loop is CASSQDLGTATSNTQYF. The CDR3 DNA reads TGCGCCAGCAGCCAAGATCTCGGGACAGCAACATCCAATACGCAGTATTTT.

The chain recombines TRBV3-1 (or the pseudogene TRBV3-2) with TRBJ1-2, with D perhaps matching TRBD1 (5 bases). Per the germline V gene, CDR1 is LGHDT and CDR2 is YNNKEL (reference sequence). V was shortened by 2 bases and J by 1 base, with 11 bases between the two germline ends. The CDR3 length is 15 residues. CDR3 bases: TGTGCCAGCAGCCAAACGGTTGACAGTAACTATGGCTACACCTTC. Translation gives CASSQTVDSNYGYTF.

The rearrangement joins TRBV11-2 to TRBJ1-2; D is perhaps TRBD1 (5 bases). The CDR3 sequence is 13 residues long. Germline V lookup: CDR1 SGHAT, CDR2 FQNNGV. Trimming took 4 bases from V and 5 from J, leaving 11 bases between them. The CDR3 DNA is TGTGCCAGCAGCTCACTCGACAGTTATGGCTACACCTTC. Translated, it gives CASSSLDSYGYTF.

The chain has TRBV9 and TRBJ1-2, with 8 bases lining up with TRBD1. The V segment lost 6 bases and the J segment 6 bases; nucleotides outside the gene matches: 4. The CDR3 loop spans 12 amino acids. Germline CDR1 reads SGDLS; CDR2 reads YYNGEE. This chain's CDR3 is CASTRQGHGYTF. CDR3 DNA: TGTGCCAGCACCCGACAGGGGCATGGCTACACCTTC.

V usage is TRBV28 and J usage is TRBJ1-5; a possible D gene is TRBD1 (6 bases). V was cut by 5 bases and J by 4 bases, with 15 bases left in between. The CDR3 extends over 15 amino acids. Germline V gene data show CDR1 as MDHEN and CDR2 as SYDVKM. This chain's CDR3 is CASSPRDTENQPQHF. As DNA, the CDR3 is TGTGCCAGCAGTCCTCGGGACACGGAAAATCAGCCCCAGCATTTT.

This chain uses TRBV21-1 with TRBJ1-2. TRBV21-1 is annotated as a pseudogene. This CDR3 contains 13 residues. In nucleotides, the CDR3 is TGTGCCATCTTTGGACTGCTAAACTATGGCTACACCTTC. Protein: CAIFGLLNYGYTF.

The genes are TRBV7-9 and TRBJ2-2; possible D gene TRBD1, 5 bases. V was pared by 5 bases and J by 6 bases, with 10 bases between. The CDR3 extends over 13 amino acids. Looked up from germline, CDR1 is SEHNR and CDR2 is FQNEAQ (reference sequence). CDR3 sequence: CASSITTAGELFF. The CDR3 nucleotides are TGTGCCAGCAGCATTACGACAGCCGGGGAGCTGTTTTTT.

The chain is built from TRBV11-2 and TRBJ1-6, with TRBD1 as a possible D gene (5 bases). Germline values: CDR1 SGHAT, CDR2 FQNNGV. The CDR3 runs 15 residues. The ends were cut back, 5 bases at V and 9 bases at J, with 17 bases in the middle. CDR3 loop: CASSLPGGVSSPLHF. The CDR3 DNA sequence: TGTGCCAGCAGCCTCCCGGGGGGGGTGAGTTCACCCCTCCACTTT.

V gene TRBV28 combines with J gene TRBJ1-5, with 9 bases fitting TRBD1. V was clipped by 5 bases and J by 7 bases; unmatched bases: 12. The CDR3 is made up of 16 amino acids. Germline V gene sequence: CDR1 MDHEN, CDR2 SYDVKM. In nucleotides, the CDR3 is TGTGCCAGCAGTAAACCGGGACAGGGAGTTTGGCAGCCCCAGCATTTT. Protein sequence: CASSKPGQGVWQPQHF.

The chain combines TRBV7-6 with TRBJ1-1; the D is unclear. Trimming stripped 1 base from V and 4 bases from J, with 10 bases between. The CDR3 loop spans 14 amino acids. Germline CDR1 and CDR2: SGHVS and FNYEAQ. CDR3 DNA sequence: TGTGCCAGCAGCTTAGAGTACAGCGGCACTGAAGCTTTCTTT. Its protein is CASSLEYSGTEAFF.

The rearrangement links TRBV10-3 to TRBJ1-6; 10 nucleotides agree with TRBD1. V lost 3 bases to trimming and J lost 7 bases; unmatched junction nucleotides: 9. The CDR3 contains 17 residues. From germline, CDR1 is ENHRY and CDR2 SYGVKD. The CDR3 loop is CAISDRGTGESNSPLHF. The CDR3 bases are TGTGCCATCAGTGACCGAGGGACAGGGGAGTCCAATTCACCCCTCCACTTT.

The chain is built from TRBV19 and TRBJ1-5, with TRBD1 matching 8 bases. V shed 7 bases and J 3 bases; nucleotides not matched to a gene: 8. This CDR3 spans 15 amino acids. The germline CDR1 and CDR2 sequences are LNHDA and SQIVND (reference sequence). The DNA for the CDR3 is TGTGCCAGTAATCTTGACAGGGGAATCAATCAGCCCCAGCATTTT. The encoded protein is CASNLDRGINQPQHF.

CDR3 nucleotides: TGTGCCAGTAGTTCAGGGGGCCAAAGGACAGATACGCAGTATTTT. Amino acid sequence: CASSSGGQRTDTQYF. The chain recombines TRBV19 with TRBJ2-3; 8 nucleotides align to TRBD1. Germline loops: CDR1 LNHDA, CDR2 SQIVND (reference sequence). CDR3 length equals 15 residues. V lost 5 bases to trimming and J lost 3 bases; unmatched junction nucleotides: 7.

This clone was counted once. The chain joins TRBV7-9 to TRBJ2-1; TRBD2 matches at 7 bases. This CDR3 is built from 16 residues. Germline V gene lookup returns CDR1 SEHNR and CDR2 FQNEAQ (reference sequence). The V gene end was trimmed by 6 bases and the J gene end by 2 bases; junction bases not matched to a gene: 10. In DNA, the CDR3 is TGTGCCAGCAGTTACTTCGCCGGGACTACCTACAATGAGCAGTTCTTC. It codes for CASSYFAGTTYNEQFF. Supplemented by reference TRBV7-9 and TRBJ2-1, the full variable domain reads DTGVSQNPRHKITKRGQNVTFRCDPISEHNRLYWYRQTLGQGPEFLTYFQNEAQLEKSRLLSDRFSAERPKGSFSTLEIQRTEQGDSAMYLCASSYFAGTTYNEQFFGPGTRLTVL.

This chain joins TRBV5-1 and TRBJ2-5; D is unresolved. The CDR3 length is 13 residues. Per the germline V gene, CDR1 is SGHRS and CDR2 is YFSETQ. Trimming shortened V by 4 bases and J by 2 bases, and 9 bases separated the two germline ends. CDR3 DNA sequence: TGCGCCAGCAGCCGCGACAAGCAAGAGACCCAGTACTTC. It translates to CASSRDKQETQYF.

The J gene is TRBJ1-2, the V gene TRBV6-5; D call uncertain. Germline CDR1 MNHEY, CDR2 SVGAGI. The CDR3 has 14 residues. V lost 7 bases and J lost 8, with 20 bases in between. CDR3 loop: CASKLGTRSEGYTF. The CDR3 coding sequence is TGTGCCAGCAAACTCGGTACCCGCTCGGAGGGCTACACCTTC.